A single T cell receptor beta chain is shown here with its context. These data are taken from a study of blood T cells in healthy people across ages. Samples had at least 7 million PBMCs isolated from them. Through a sample-barcoded 5' primer and a J-beta primer mix, a second PCR was run for roughly 6 to 12 cycles. The authors tagged each cDNA molecule using a template-switch adaptor with 12 random nucleotides. MiXCR was run by TCRdb on the 5' RACE reads, yielding one entry per CDR3 protein. The sample lists 850,000 to 1,300,000 distinct CDR3 sequences; 40% to 45% were seen once. The CDR3 runs 12 residues. Per germline, CDR1 MDHEN and CDR2 SYDVKM. Trimming cost V 2 bases and J 7 bases, with 9 bases left between them.

Sequencing input: blood. The TCR originated in a woman in her sixties in good health. The chain employs TRBV28 and TRBJ2-7, with a tentative D call TRBD2 (5 bases). CDR3 sequence reads: CASSLVWREQYF. The CDR3 region has the DNA TGTGCCAGCAGTTTAGTCTGGAGGGAGCAGTACTTC.